Shown below are 10 T cell receptor beta chains from a single sample sequenced in a study of T cell repertoires in aging, cancer and after chemotherapy. A mixed TRB-A/B primer pool amplified rearranged TRB by multiplex touch-down PCR. TCRdb reprocessed the multiplex PCR reads via MiXCR and lists one record per CDR3 protein. The sample has under 2,000 distinct CDR3 sequences, 55% seen once. Peripheral blood genomic DNA, not sorted cells or RNA, was the template. Source material: blood. These receptors were obtained from a human donor with a solid tumor.

The chain combines TRBV20-1 with TRBJ2-7; 12 bases fit TRBD2. The CDR3 runs 14 residues. In germline, CDR1 is DFQATT, CDR2 SNEGSKA (reference sequence). V lost 3 bases, J lost 5 bases, and 5 bases stayed unmatched. CDR3 sequence (DNA): TGCAGTGCTAGCCTAGCGGGAGGGCCCAACGAGCAGTACTTC. Protein product: CSASLAGGPNEQYF.

The V gene is TRBV6-5, the J gene TRBJ2-7; 7 bases match TRBD2. V lost 2 bases to trimming and J lost 3 bases; unmatched junction nucleotides: 7. The CDR3 has 15 residues. Germline CDR1 and CDR2: MNHEY and SVGAGI. The CDR3 spells CASSYPSGGSYEQYF. DNA of the CDR3: TGTGCCAGCAGTTACCCCTCGGGGGGAAGCTACGAGCAGTACTTC.

The V and J genes are TRBV29-1 and TRBJ1-2; no reliable D call. The germline V gene encodes CDR1 SQVTM and CDR2 ANQGSEA. The CDR3 length is 13 residues. Trimming cost V 8 bases and J 6 bases, with 19 bases left between them. The CDR3 sequence is CSTNPGIGDGYTF. The CDR3 DNA is TGCAGCACTAACCCCGGGATAGGAGATGGCTACACCTTC.

This clonotype showed up just a few times. The chain employs TRBV30 and TRBJ2-3, with 8 bases that match TRBD2. The germline CDR1 and CDR2 sequences are GTSNPN and SVGIG (reference sequence). This CDR3 comprises 16 residues. After removal of 2 bases from V and 1 base from J, the junction contained 8 bases not matched to a gene. The CDR3 bases are TGTGCCTGGAGTTCAAGCGGGAGCTCTGGCACAGATACGCAGTATTTT. Translating it yields CAWSSSGSSGTDTQYF.

The chain combines TRBV7-9 with TRBJ2-7; possible D gene TRBD2, 6 bases. This CDR3 is built from 14 residues. Looked up from germline, CDR1 is SEHNR and CDR2 is FQNEAQ (reference sequence). Trimming cost V 5 bases and J 2 bases, with 13 bases left between them. This CDR3 reads CASSTAREAYEQYF. DNA of the CDR3: TGTGCCAGCAGCACCGCTAGGGAGGCCTACGAGCAGTACTTC.

This clonotype was found a few times. The chain has TRBV7-9 and TRBJ1-2; D is perhaps TRBD1 (5 bases). There are 17 residues in the CDR3. Germline loops: CDR1 SEHNR, CDR2 FQNEAQ (reference sequence). Between the trimmed V and J ends, which lost 1 base and 0 bases, there was a span of 15 bases. The CDR3 bases are TGTGCCAGCAGCTTAGGATATGACAGCCTAACTAACTATGGCTACACCTTC. This gives the protein CASSLGYDSLTNYGYTF.

This clonotype was observed a handful of times. This chain links TRBV27 with TRBJ1-1; TRBD1 agrees at 7 bases. This CDR3 contains 12 residues. The V gene end was trimmed by 6 bases and the J gene end by 4 bases; junction bases not matched to a gene: 2. CDR1 and CDR2 (germline): MNHEY, SMNVEV (reference sequence). CDR3 protein: CASRTGTTEAFF. CDR3 bases: TGTGCCAGCAGGACAGGGACCACTGAAGCTTTCTTT.

The chain recombines TRBV4-2 with TRBJ2-3, with 9 positions matching TRBD2. The CDR3 is made up of 13 amino acids. Germline CDR1 is LGHNA and CDR2 is YNFKEQ. With 4 bases clipped from V and 4 bases from J, the junction kept 0 bases outside the gene matches. The CDR3 DNA is TGTGCCAGCAGCCTAGCGGGAGCAGATACGCAGTATTTT. This translates into CASSLAGADTQYF.

This clonotype was counted between two and nine times. The V and J genes are TRBV30 and TRBJ1-2, with D possibly being TRBD1 (5 bases). In germline, CDR1 is GTSNPN, CDR2 SVGIG (reference sequence). This CDR3 is built from 13 residues. Trimming took 8 bases from V and 8 from J, leaving 21 bases between them. CDR3 sequence (DNA): TGTGCCAGCTACGCCGGGACCAAATGGGGCTACACCTTC. It translates to CASYAGTKWGYTF.

The chain combines TRBV6-2 or TRBV6-3 with TRBJ2-7; 10 positions agree with TRBD2. CDR3 length: 13 residues. The ends lost 7 bases at V and 6 bases at J; junction bases unmatched: 6. Germline CDR1 reads MNHEY; CDR2 reads SVGEGT. CDR3 coding DNA: TGTGCCAGCATGCCTAGCGGGAGAGGCGAGCAGTACTTC. Translating gives CASMPSGRGEQYF.